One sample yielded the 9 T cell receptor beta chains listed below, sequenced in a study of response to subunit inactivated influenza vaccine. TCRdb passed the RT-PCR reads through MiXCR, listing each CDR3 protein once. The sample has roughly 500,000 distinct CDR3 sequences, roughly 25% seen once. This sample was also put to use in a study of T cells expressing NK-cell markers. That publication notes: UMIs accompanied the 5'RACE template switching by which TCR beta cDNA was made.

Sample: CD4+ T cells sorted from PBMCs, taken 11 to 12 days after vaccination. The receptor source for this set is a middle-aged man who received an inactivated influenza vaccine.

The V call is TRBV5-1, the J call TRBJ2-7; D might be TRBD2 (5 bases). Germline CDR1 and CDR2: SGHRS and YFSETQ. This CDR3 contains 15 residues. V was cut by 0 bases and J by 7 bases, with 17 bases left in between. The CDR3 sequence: CASSLESGFKLEQYF. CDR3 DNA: TGCGCCAGCAGCTTGGAATCGGGGTTTAAGTTGGAGCAGTACTTC.

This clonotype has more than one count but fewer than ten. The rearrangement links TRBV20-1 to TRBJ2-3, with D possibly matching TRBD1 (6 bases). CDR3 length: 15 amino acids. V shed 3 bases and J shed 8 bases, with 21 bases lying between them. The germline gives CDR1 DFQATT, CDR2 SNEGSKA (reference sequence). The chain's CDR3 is CSASPNRGSASTQYF. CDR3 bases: TGCAGTGCTAGCCCCAATAGGGGGAGCGCTTCTACGCAGTATTTT.

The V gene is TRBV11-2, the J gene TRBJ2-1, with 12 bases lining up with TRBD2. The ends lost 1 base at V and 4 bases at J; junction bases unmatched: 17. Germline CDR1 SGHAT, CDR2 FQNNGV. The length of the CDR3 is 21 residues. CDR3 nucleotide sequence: TGTGCCAGCAGCTTAGTCTTCACTAGCGGGAGGCCCAACCTAGCTTACAATGAGCAGTTCTTC. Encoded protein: CASSLVFTSGRPNLAYNEQFF.

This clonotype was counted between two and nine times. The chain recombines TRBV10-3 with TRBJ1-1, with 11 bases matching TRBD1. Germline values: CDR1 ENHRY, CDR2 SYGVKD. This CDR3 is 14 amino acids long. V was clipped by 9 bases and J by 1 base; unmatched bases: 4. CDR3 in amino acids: CAISGTGGNTEAFF. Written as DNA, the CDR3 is TGTGCCATATCCGGGACAGGGGGGAACACTGAAGCTTTCTTT.

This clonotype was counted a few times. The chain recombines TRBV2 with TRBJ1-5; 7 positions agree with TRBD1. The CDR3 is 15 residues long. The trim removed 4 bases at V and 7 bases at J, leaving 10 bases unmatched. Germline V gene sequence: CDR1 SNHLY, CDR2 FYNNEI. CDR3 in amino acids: CASSALGQYGQPQHF. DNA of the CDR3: TGTGCCAGCAGTGCTTTGGGACAGTATGGCCAGCCCCAGCATTTT.

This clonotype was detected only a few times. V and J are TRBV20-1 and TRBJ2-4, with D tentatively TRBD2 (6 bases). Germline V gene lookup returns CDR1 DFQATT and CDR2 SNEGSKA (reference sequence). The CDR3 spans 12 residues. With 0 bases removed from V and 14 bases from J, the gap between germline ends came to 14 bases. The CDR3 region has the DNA TGCAGTGCTAGAGATCTGTCGAGGGAGGAGTACTTC. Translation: CSARDLSREEYF.

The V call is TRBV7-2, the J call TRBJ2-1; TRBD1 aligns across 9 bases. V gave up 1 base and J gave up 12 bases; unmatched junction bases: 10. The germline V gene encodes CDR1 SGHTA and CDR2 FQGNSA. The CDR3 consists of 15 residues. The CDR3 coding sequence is TGTGCCAGCAGCTTAGATTGGGGACAGGGAAGGGTGCAGTTCTTC. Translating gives CASSLDWGQGRVQFF.

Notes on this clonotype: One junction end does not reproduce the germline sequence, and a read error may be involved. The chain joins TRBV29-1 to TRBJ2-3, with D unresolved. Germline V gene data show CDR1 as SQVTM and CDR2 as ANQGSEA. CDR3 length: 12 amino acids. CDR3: CRVASLADTQYF. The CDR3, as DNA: TGCAGGGTTGCGTCTTTGGCGGATACGCAGTATTTT.

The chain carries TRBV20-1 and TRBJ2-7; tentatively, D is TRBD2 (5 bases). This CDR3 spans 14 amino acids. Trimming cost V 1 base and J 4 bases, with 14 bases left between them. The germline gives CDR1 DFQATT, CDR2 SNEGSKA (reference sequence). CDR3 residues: CSARGRTGSYEQYF. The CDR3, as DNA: TGCAGTGCTAGAGGGCGAACGGGATCATACGAGCAGTACTTC.